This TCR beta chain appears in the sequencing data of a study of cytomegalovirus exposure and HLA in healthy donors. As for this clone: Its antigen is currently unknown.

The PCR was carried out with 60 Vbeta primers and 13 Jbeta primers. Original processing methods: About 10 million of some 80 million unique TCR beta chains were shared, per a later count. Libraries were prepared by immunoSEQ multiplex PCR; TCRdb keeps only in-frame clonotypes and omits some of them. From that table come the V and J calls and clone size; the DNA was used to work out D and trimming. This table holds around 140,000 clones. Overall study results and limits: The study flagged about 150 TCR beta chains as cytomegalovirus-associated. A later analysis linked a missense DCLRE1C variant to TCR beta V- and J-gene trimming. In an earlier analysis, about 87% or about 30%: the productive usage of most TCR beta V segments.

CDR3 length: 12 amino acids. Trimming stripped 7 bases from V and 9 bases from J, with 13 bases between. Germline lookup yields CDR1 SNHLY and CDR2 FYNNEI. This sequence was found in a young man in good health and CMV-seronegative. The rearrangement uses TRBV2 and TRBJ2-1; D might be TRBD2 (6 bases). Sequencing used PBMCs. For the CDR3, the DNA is TGTGCCAGCATTTTTCCGGGGGTTGAGCAGTTCTTC. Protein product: CASIFPGVEQFF.